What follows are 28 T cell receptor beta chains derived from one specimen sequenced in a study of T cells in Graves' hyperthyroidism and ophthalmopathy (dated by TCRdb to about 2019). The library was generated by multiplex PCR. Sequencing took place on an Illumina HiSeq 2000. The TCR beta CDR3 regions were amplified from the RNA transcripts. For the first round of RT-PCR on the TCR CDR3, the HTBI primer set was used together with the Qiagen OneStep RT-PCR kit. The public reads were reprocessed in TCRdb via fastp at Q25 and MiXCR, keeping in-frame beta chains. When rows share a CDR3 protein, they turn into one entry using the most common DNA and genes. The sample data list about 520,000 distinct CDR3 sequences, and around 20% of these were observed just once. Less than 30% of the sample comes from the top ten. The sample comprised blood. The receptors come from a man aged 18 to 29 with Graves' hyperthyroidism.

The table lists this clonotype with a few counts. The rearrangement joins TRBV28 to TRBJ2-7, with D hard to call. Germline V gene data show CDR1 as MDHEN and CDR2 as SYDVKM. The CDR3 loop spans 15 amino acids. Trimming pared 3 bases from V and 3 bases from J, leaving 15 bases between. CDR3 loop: CASSFPSKGGYEQYF. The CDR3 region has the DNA TGTGCCAGCAGTTTCCCTTCAAAGGGCGGCTACGAGCAGTACTTC.

The chain's CDR3 is CASTEGGTRTSFEQYF. The DNA for the CDR3 is TGTGCCAGCACCGAAGGGGGGACTAGGACTAGCTTCGAGCAGTACTTC. J is TRBJ2-7 and V is TRBV2, with 8 bases that match TRBD2. V was clipped by 7 bases and J by 6 bases; unmatched bases: 17. CDR3 length: 16 residues. Germline values: CDR1 SNHLY, CDR2 FYNNEI.

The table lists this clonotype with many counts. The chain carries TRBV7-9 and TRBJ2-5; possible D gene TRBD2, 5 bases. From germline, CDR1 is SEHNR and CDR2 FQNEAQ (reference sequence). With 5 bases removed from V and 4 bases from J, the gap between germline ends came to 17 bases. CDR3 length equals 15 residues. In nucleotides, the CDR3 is TGTGCCAGCAGCCCAACCCCGGGGAACGGAGAGACCCAGTACTTC. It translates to CASSPTPGNGETQYF.

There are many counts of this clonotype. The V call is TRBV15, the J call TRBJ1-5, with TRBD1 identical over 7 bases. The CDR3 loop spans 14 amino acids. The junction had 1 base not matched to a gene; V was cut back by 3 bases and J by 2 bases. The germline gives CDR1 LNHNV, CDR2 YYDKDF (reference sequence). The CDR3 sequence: CATSSDRGNQPQHF. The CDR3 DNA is TGTGCCACCAGCAGTGACAGGGGCAATCAGCCCCAGCATTTT.

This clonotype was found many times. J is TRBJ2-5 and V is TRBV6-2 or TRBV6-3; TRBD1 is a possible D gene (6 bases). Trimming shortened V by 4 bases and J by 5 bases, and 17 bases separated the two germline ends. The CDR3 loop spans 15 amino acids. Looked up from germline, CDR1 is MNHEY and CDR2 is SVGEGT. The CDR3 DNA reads TGTGCCAGCAGTTCCGGGGACGCAGGGGTGGAGACCCAGTACTTC. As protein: CASSSGDAGVETQYF.

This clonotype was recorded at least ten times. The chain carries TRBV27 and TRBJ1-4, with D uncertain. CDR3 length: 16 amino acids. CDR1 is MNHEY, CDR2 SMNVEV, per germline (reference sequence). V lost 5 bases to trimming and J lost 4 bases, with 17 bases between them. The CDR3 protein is CASSPVGSGYNEKLFF. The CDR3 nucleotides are TGTGCCAGCAGTCCCGTCGGGTCAGGATATAATGAAAAACTGTTTTTT.

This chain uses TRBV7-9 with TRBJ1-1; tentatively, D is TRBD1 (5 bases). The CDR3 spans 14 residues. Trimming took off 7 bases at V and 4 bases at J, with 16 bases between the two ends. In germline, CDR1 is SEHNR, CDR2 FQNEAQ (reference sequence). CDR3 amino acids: CASTPTASRTEAFF. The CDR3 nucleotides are TGTGCCAGCACCCCGACAGCCTCCCGCACTGAAGCTTTCTTT.

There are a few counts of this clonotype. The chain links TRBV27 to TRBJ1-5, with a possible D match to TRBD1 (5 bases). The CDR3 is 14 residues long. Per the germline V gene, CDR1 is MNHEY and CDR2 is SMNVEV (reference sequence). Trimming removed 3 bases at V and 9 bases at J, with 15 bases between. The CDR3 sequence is CASSLKGASWPQHF. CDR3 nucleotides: TGTGCCAGCAGTTTGAAAGGGGCCTCATGGCCCCAGCATTTT.

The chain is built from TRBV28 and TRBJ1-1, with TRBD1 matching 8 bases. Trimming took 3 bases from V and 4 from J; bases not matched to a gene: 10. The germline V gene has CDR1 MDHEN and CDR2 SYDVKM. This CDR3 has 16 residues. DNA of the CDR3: TGTGCCAGCAGTTTGACCGGGACAGGTAGTGGCACTGAAGCTTTCTTT. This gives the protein CASSLTGTGSGTEAFF.

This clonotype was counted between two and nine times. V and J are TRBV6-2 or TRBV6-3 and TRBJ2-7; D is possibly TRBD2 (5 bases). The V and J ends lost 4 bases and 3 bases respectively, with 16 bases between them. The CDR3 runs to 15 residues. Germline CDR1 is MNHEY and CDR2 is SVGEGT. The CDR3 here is CASSFGPTGFYEQYF. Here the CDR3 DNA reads TGTGCCAGCAGTTTTGGGCCAACGGGGTTCTACGAGCAGTACTTC.

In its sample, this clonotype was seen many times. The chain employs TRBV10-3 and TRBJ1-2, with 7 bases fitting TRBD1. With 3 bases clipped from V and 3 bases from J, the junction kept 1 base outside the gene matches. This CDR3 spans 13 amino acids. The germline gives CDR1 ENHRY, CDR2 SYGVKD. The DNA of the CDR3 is TGTGCCATCAGTGACGGACAGGACTATGGCTACACCTTC. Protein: CAISDGQDYGYTF.

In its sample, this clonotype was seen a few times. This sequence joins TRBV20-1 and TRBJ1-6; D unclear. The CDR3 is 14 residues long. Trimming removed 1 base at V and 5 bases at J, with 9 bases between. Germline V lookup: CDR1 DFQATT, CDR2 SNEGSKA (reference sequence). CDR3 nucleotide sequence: TGCAGTGCTAGAGTTGTAGGGAATAATTCACCCCTCCACTTT. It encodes CSARVVGNNSPLHF.

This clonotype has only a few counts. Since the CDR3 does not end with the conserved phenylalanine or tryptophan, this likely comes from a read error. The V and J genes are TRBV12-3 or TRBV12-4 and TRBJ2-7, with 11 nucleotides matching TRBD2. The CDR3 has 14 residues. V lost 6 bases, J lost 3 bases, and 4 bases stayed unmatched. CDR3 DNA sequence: TGTGCCAGCAGCCTGACTAGCGGGGTCTACGAGCAGTACTAC. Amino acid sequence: CASSLTSGVYEQYY.

CDR3 amino acids: CASSNQGAAGELFF. The CDR3 nucleotides read TGTGCCAGCAGCAATCAGGGGGCTGCCGGGGAGCTGTTTTTT. This chain links TRBV7-2 with TRBJ2-2, with TRBD1 matching over 8 bases. Germline V CDR1 and CDR2: SGHTA, FQGNSA. This CDR3 is 14 amino acids long. J gave up 6 bases and V 5 bases, and 5 bases lay outside the gene matches.

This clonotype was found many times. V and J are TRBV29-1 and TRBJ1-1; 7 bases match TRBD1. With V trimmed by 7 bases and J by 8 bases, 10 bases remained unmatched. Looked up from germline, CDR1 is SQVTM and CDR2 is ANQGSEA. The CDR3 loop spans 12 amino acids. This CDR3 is CSASGQWLEAFF. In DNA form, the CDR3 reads TGCAGCGCCTCGGGACAGTGGCTCGAAGCTTTCTTT.

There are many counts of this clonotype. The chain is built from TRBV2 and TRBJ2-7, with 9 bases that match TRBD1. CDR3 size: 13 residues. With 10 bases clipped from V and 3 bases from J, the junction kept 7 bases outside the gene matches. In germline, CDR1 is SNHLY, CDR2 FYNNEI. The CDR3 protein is CATEGQGHYEQYF. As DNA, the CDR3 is TGTGCCACCGAGGGACAGGGACACTACGAGCAGTACTTC.

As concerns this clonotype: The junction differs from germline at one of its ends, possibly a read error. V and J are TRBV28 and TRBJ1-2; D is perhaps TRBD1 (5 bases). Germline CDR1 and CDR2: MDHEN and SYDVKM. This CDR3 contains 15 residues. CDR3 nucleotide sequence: TGTGCCAGCAGTCTCCCGGCGGGGCTGAGGGATAGCTACGCCTTC. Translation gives CASSLPAGLRDSYAF.

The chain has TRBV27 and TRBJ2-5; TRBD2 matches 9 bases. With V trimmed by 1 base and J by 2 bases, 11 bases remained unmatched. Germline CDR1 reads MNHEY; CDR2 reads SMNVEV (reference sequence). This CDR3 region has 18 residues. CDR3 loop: CASSLYPVLAGIQETQYF. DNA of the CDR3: TGTGCCAGCAGTTTATACCCCGTGCTAGCGGGGATACAAGAGACCCAGTACTTC.

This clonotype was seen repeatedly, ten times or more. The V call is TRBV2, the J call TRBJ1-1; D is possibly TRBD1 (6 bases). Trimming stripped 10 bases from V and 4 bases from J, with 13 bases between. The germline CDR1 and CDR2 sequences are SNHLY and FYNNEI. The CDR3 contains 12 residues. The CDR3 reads CATQTGRTEAFF. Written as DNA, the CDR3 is TGTGCCACCCAGACAGGACGCACTGAAGCTTTCTTT.

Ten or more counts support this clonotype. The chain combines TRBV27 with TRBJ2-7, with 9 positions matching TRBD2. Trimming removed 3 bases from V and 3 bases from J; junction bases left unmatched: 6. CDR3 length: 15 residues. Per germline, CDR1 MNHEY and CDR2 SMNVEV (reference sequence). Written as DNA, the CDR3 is TGTGCCAGCAGTTTTCTTGCGGGGGGGTACTACGAGCAGTACTTC. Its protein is CASSFLAGGYYEQYF.

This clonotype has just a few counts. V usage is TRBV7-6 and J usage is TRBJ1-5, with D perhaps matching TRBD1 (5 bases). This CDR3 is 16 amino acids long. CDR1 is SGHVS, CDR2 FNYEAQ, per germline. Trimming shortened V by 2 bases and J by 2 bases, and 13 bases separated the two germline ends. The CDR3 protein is CASSLLEGRGNQPQHF. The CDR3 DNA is TGTGCCAGCAGCTTACTTGAGGGACGAGGCAATCAGCCCCAGCATTTT.

CDR3 bases: TGTGCCTGGAGAAGGGGGGCCACCGGGGAGCTGTTTTTT. This gives the protein CAWRRGATGELFF. The chain couples TRBV30 to TRBJ2-2; either TRBD1 or TRBD2 may fit D (6 bases each). Per germline, CDR1 GTSNPN and CDR2 SVGIG (reference sequence). The CDR3 runs 13 residues. V lost 3 bases to trimming and J lost 4 bases, with 9 bases between them.

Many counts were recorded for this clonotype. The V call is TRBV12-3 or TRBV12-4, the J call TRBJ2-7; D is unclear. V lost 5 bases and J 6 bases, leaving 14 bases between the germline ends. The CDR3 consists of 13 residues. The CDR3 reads CASSPFSPVEQYF. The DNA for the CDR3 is TGTGCCAGCAGTCCATTCTCCCCGGTCGAGCAGTACTTC.

The CDR3 spells CAWNVIQGSEQYF. CDR3 DNA sequence: TGTGCCTGGAATGTAATTCAGGGATCCGAGCAGTACTTC. The J gene is TRBJ2-7, the V gene TRBV30, with TRBD1 as a possible D gene (5 bases). V lost 4 bases and J 6 bases, leaving 16 bases between the germline ends. The CDR3 loop spans 13 amino acids. Per germline, CDR1 GTSNPN and CDR2 SVGIG (reference sequence).

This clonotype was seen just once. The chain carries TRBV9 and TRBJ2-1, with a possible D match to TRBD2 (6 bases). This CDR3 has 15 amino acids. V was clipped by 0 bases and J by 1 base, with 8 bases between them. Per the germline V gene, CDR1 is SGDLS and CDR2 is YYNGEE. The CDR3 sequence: CASSVGGTSYNEQFF. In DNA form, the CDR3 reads TGTGCCAGCAGCGTAGGTGGGACTTCCTACAATGAGCAGTTCTTC.

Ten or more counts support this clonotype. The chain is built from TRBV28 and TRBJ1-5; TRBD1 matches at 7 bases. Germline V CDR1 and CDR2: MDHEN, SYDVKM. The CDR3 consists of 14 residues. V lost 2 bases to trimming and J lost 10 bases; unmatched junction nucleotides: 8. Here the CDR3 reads CASSLRQGLRPQHF. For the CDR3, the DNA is TGTGCCAGCAGTTTACGACAGGGACTCCGCCCCCAGCATTTT.

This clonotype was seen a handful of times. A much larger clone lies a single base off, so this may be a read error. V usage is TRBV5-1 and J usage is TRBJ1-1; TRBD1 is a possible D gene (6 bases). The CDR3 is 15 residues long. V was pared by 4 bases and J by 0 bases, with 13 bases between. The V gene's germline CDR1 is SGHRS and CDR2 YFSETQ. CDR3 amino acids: CASSGLGGLNTEAFF. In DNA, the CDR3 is TGCGCCAGCAGCGGGCTCGGGGGGCTGAACACTGAAGCTTTCTTT.

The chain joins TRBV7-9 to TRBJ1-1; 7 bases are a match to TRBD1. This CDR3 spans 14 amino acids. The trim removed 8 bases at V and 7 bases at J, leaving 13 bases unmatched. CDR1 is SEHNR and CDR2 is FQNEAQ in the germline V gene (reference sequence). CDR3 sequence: CASCNDDRAGEAFF. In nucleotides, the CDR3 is TGTGCCAGCTGCAATGACGACAGGGCCGGTGAAGCTTTCTTT.